The 18 T cell receptor beta chains below were found in one sample sequenced in a study of CD8+ T cells in alopecia areata. In each case, RNA was isolated and then reverse transcribed into cDNA as the sequencing template. Some clones are missing from TCRdb's copy, which holds only in-frame ones; the method was immunoSEQ multiplex PCR. The sample consists of roughly 97,000 clones, roughly two fifths of them appearing once. Sample: CD4+ T cells sorted from blood. The receptors derive from a human donor with alopecia areata.

The genes are TRBV5-1 and TRBJ2-1; 10 bases line up with TRBD2. Germline CDR1 is SGHRS and CDR2 is YFSETQ. This CDR3 comprises 15 residues. V gave up 2 bases and J gave up 7 bases; unmatched junction bases: 6. CDR3 residues: CASSLVAGGRNEQFF. In nucleotides, the CDR3 is TGCGCCAGCAGCTTAGTAGCGGGGGGTCGGAATGAGCAGTTCTTC.

A few counts support this clone. The chain links TRBV29-1 to TRBJ2-1; either TRBD1 or TRBD2 may fit D (5 bases each). The CDR3 sequence is 14 residues long. Trimming left V 8 bases short and J 4 bases short, with 18 bases between. Germline assignment: CDR1 SQVTM and CDR2 ANQGSEA. In nucleotides, the CDR3 is TGCAGCCTGAAACTCGGGGCGACATACAATGAGCAGTTCTTC. Protein product: CSLKLGATYNEQFF.

The chain uses TRBV6-6 and TRBJ2-5; D unclear. CDR1 and CDR2 from the germline V gene are MNHNY and SVGAGI (reference sequence). The CDR3 consists of 12 residues. Trimming shortened V by 2 bases and J by 5 bases, and 6 bases separated the two germline ends. In DNA, the CDR3 is TGTGCCAGCAGTTACGGGCTTGAGACCCAGTACTTC. Translating gives CASSYGLETQYF.

The chain joins TRBV7-9 to TRBJ2-3; tentatively, D is TRBD1 or TRBD2 (5 bases each). V lost 4 bases, J lost 3 bases, and 11 bases lay in between. In germline, CDR1 is SEHNR, CDR2 FQNEAQ (reference sequence). The CDR3 totals 14 residues. In DNA, the CDR3 is TGTGCCAGCAGCTCGAGCGAGGGGACAGATACGCAGTATTTT. It encodes CASSSSEGTDTQYF.

The rearrangement joins TRBV29-1 to TRBJ2-5; no definite D call. There are 12 residues in the CDR3. V dropped 4 bases and J dropped 4 bases, with 10 bases sitting between them. Per germline, CDR1 SQVTM and CDR2 ANQGSEA. CDR3 in amino acids: CSVVPVGETQYF. The CDR3 DNA sequence: TGCAGCGTTGTCCCCGTAGGAGAGACCCAGTACTTC.

The rearrangement links TRBV19 to TRBJ2-3; the D gene is possibly TRBD2 (7 bases). Germline assignment: CDR1 LNHDA and CDR2 SQIVND (reference sequence). CDR3 length: 17 residues. Trimming stripped 4 bases from V and 3 bases from J, with 20 bases between. DNA of the CDR3: TGTGCCAGTAGTAACCCCGGGGGGACAACCGCTACAGATACGCAGTATTTT. This gives the protein CASSNPGGTTATDTQYF.

The chain links TRBV5-4 to TRBJ2-1; no firm D call. The V gene lost 4 bases and the J gene lost 0 bases, with 11 bases spanning the gap. Germline V gene sequence: CDR1 SGHNT, CDR2 YYREEE (reference sequence). This CDR3 spans 15 amino acids. CDR3 nucleotides: TGTGCCAGCAGCATGGACCGCAGCTCCTACAATGAGCAGTTCTTC. Translated: CASSMDRSSYNEQFF.

This clone has a handful of counts. The chain links TRBV20-1 to TRBJ1-6; D possibly corresponds to TRBD1 (6 bases). Germline CDR1 is DFQATT and CDR2 is SNEGSKA (reference sequence). The CDR3 sequence is 11 residues long. V dropped 3 bases and J dropped 9 bases, with 6 bases sitting between them. The CDR3: CSASRGSPLHF. The CDR3 coding sequence is TGCAGTGCTAGCAGGGGTTCACCCCTCCACTTT.

The J gene is TRBJ2-1, the V gene TRBV5-1; 8 nucleotides line up with TRBD2. Germline CDR1 is SGHRS and CDR2 is YFSETQ. J lost 9 bases, V lost 0 bases, and 8 bases had no gene match. CDR3 length: 15 residues. The CDR3 reads CASSLEAGVRGEQFF. CDR3 nucleotides: TGCGCCAGCAGCTTGGAAGCGGGAGTAAGGGGTGAGCAGTTCTTC.

The V gene is TRBV5-1, the J gene TRBJ2-3, with 11 bases fitting TRBD2. Looked up from germline, CDR1 is SGHRS and CDR2 is YFSETQ. The CDR3 covers 18 residues. V shed 1 base, J shed 5 bases, and the junction held 12 bases outside the gene matches. The DNA of the CDR3 is TGCGCCAGCAGCTTGAGCACTAGCGGGGGATACGATGGAGATACGCAGTATTTT. This codes for CASSLSTSGGYDGDTQYF.

This clone was seen a handful of times. The CDR3 spells CASSLAGSGANVLTF. CDR3 coding DNA: TGTGCCAGCAGTCTGGCGGGGTCTGGGGCCAACGTCCTGACTTTC. This chain links TRBV5-4 with TRBJ2-6; possibly TRBD2 for D (6 bases). Germline CDR1 SGHNT, CDR2 YYREEE (reference sequence). The V gene lost 5 bases and the J gene lost 1 base, with 10 bases spanning the gap. The CDR3 length is 15 residues.

The chain is built from TRBV4-2 and TRBJ2-7, with D perhaps TRBD1 (6 bases). CDR1 and CDR2 from the germline V gene are LGHNA and YNFKEQ. V was shortened by 1 base and J by 3 bases, with 13 bases between the two germline ends. The CDR3 has 15 residues. DNA of the CDR3: TGTGCCAGCAGCCAAGTCGGACAGCCGGACTACGAGCAGTACTTC. It yields the protein CASSQVGQPDYEQYF.

The CDR3 region has the DNA TGCGCCAGCAGTAGGCTCCAGATGCAAGAGACCCAGTACTTC. Amino acid sequence: CASSRLQMQETQYF. The chain employs TRBV5-1 and TRBJ2-5; no clear D gene. CDR1 is SGHRS, CDR2 YFSETQ, per germline. The length of the CDR3 is 14 residues. Trimming removed 5 bases at V and 2 bases at J, with 13 bases between.

This clone appeared many times. This chain uses TRBV13 with TRBJ2-3; D is unclear. The CDR3 covers 11 residues. CDR1 and CDR2 (germline): PRHDT, FYEKMQ (reference sequence). Trimming took 5 bases from V and 5 from J, leaving 5 bases between them. The CDR3 is CASSKRDTQYF. The DNA of the CDR3 is TGTGCCAGCAGCAAACGAGATACGCAGTATTTT.

This chain joins TRBV6-5 and TRBJ2-5; 8 bases map to TRBD2. Losses at the gene ends were 6 bases for V and 5 bases for J; bases not matched to a gene: 5. The CDR3 length is 13 residues. The germline V gene encodes CDR1 MNHEY and CDR2 SVGAGI. CDR3 sequence (DNA): TGTGCCAGCAGAGCGGGAGTTCGGGAGACCCAGTACTTC. It is translated as CASRAGVRETQYF.

In this sample, this clone turned up a few times. The rearrangement links TRBV7-2 to TRBJ2-2, with 7 bases lining up with TRBD2. From germline, CDR1 is SGHTA and CDR2 FQGNSA. The V segment lost 5 bases and the J segment 5 bases; nucleotides outside the gene matches: 8. This CDR3 region has 15 residues. CDR3 DNA: TGTGCCAGCAGCCTCCAGGGACTAAATACCGGGGAGCTGTTTTTT. The encoded protein is CASSLQGLNTGELFF.

The J gene is TRBJ2-1, the V gene TRBV29-1; 8 nucleotides align to TRBD2. The CDR3 runs 13 residues. V gave up 7 bases and J gave up 7 bases; unmatched junction bases: 9. CDR1 is SQVTM, CDR2 ANQGSEA, per germline. CDR3 DNA sequence: TGCAGCGCCCTGAGCGGGAGTCGGAATGAGCAGTTCTTC. Amino acids: CSALSGSRNEQFF.

The DNA of the CDR3 is TGTGCCAGCAGCTTAGGACAGGGCGTTTTTCCACAAAGTTCGGATACGCAGTATTTT. Amino acids: CASSLGQGVFPQSSDTQYF. The chain employs TRBV7-9 and TRBJ2-3, with 7 bases fitting TRBD1. Trimming removed 1 base from V and 6 bases from J; junction bases left unmatched: 19. The germline V gene has CDR1 SEHNR and CDR2 FQNEAQ (reference sequence). The CDR3 is 19 amino acids.